This TCR beta chain was captured in a study of long-term antiretroviral therapy in people with HIV (dated by TCRdb to the early 2020s). Background for the entire study: The earliest samples were collected about a decade before the 2015 WHO recommendation for immediate ART, when ART was typically delayed until CD4 counts fell. Whether ART initiation and durable HIV suppression were associated with changes in peripheral blood TRB repertoire composition and diversity was tested in a retrospective serial study. A total of some 200 cryopreserved PBMC samples came from a few dozen adults with confirmed HIV infection and were collected serially over a mean of approximately six years (range 1-12). About 35% of the 30 participants with HIV were female. Test extractions of a monoclonal T-cell line alongside about 30 polyclonal samples showed no cross-contamination during QIAcube processing. General study outcomes and caveats: Inferences about post-ART repertoire changes were limited because no data were available on ART adherence, viral resistance or therapy changes. Starting ART was linked to a significant rise in TRB diversity, yet even with long-term ART the diversity remained significantly lower than in transplant donor controls. Compared with controls, HIV repertoires had narrower CDR3 length ranges, and the network structure pointed to an antigen-experienced repertoire that shifted only slightly toward naive after ART. The repertoire was dominated across all time points by expanded TRB clones identified before ART initiation, although this dominance was seen to fluctuate and to decrease in many PLHIV after ART. Samples dated from about 2004 to 2017, and the ART regimens used may be less effective than current ones. Owing to limited PBMC availability, only the TCR beta chain was sequenced, without alpha chain pairing. Because pre-ART samples had limited cell numbers, unsorted PBMC were profiled rather than sorted CD4+ and CD8+ T cells.

A remark on this clone: Its antigen has not been determined. Base qualities are not at hand, and no much larger clone is one base apart.

Reading from cysteine to phenylalanine, the CDR3 counts 15 amino acids. Only the CDR3 DNA is retained, 45 bases long and in frame from the first base. CDR1 and CDR2 were assigned from the germline V gene (reference sequence) as SEHNR and FQNEAQ. V sheds 0 bases and J sheds 4 bases, leaving 10 bases between their ends. To be included, a participant needed at least one PBMC sample from before ART initiation plus at least two post-ART samples. All participants with HIV were treated in the United States of America. Before DNA extraction, cryopreserved samples of roughly 0.9-11 million PBMC were thawed and then washed. At the time of the earliest PBMC sample, participants with HIV were aged between about 20 and 54 years. Per participant, PBMC samples came from 1-4 timepoints prior to ART initiation and 2-8 timepoints following ART initiation, for a median of 7 samples. Serial HIV viral load, CD4+ T-cell count, ART history and demographic data were obtained for every participant. A Qiagen kit on a QIAcube was used to extract genomic DNA from unsorted PBMC, with samples processed in batches of 12.

The immunoSEQ hsTCRB v3.0 assay was used at survey level resolution to sequence the TRB variable region. TRB sequencing targeted a depth of about 40,000-55,000 T-cell genomes per sample. Pooled TRB libraries were sequenced on an Illumina MiSeq with a v3 150-cycle kit. Per the source publication's procedure: Repertoire analysis was performed in R inside a reproducible Nextflow workflow that covered QC, data transformation and analysis. LymphoSeq2, an R package for AIRR-Seq data exploration, was used to implement custom analyses. A few samples yielding fewer than 5000 total TRB sequences were excluded, leaving 188 analyzed HIV repertoires. Among the 190 or so HIV repertoires that were kept, roughly 58 were collected before ART initiation and more than 120 were collected after ART initiation. Repertoires were downsampled to 5000 TRB nucleotide sequences, with summary statistics averaged over 100 downsampling iterations. TRB sequences were retained for analysis only if CDR3 regions of at least seven amino acids were present. Diversity was measured with a Shannon entropy-derived clonality score and the Gini coefficient. In the repertoire networks, any two of the top 5000 CDR3 amino acid sequences were linked whenever the two sequences differed by an edit distance of one. For TRB CDR3 amino acid sequences, antigen specificity groups and MHC restriction were predicted with GLIPH2. CDR3 amino acid sequences were matched against VDJdb and McPAS-TCR to flag known CMV, EBV, HIV or tissue antigen associations. Pre-ART, post-ART and control groups were compared with Wilcoxon signed-rank tests and Holm-Bonferroni correction. Imported from immuneACCESS, the table was reduced by TCRdb to in-frame sequences with V and J called. These copies leave out some clones; in studies compared against another copy, an unresolved V gene accounts for under half, and the cause of the remainder is not known. Clone size and V and J calls were adopted from that table, with D and trimming inferred from the DNA. For this sample there are approximately 32,000 clones; under 90% appear just once. The ten largest clones represent 7.9% of the sample.

In this chain, TRBV7-9 is recombined with TRBJ1-5; 6 matching bases give a weak D call of TRBD1. The sequencing used unsorted PBMCs, collected 0.4 years before starting antiretroviral therapy. The TCR comes from a man aged 18 to 29 with HIV. The CDR3 in this case is CASSLATGNNQPQHF. In nucleotide form, the sequence is TGTGCCAGCAGCTTAGCAACAGGGAATAATCAGCCCCAGCATTTT.